These T cell receptor beta chains were read from a single sample in a study of T cell repertoires in cytomegalovirus infection. These receptors lack a known antigen. MiXCR, applied by TCRdb to the reads, yields one record per CDR3 protein. The sample includes about 150,000 distinct CDR3 sequences, approximately 30% of them seen just once. Sequences were derived from CD8+ T cells from cultured PBMCs, sampled from culture after CMV antigen stimulation. The receptors stem from a human donor in good health (CMV status not recorded). Some clones in this sample may be carry-over from other donors' samples. Each CDR3 is given with its conserved first and last residue. The D gene is left open where the match is weak. Some rows mark clone size as missing; the rest say once, few, many or name a class of expanded clone.

D gene: -
clone size: -
J gene: TRBJ2-1
V gene: TRBV6-6
CDR3 protein: CASSGISSYNEQFF
CDR3 DNA: TGTGCCAGCAGTGGAATCAGCTCCTACAATGAGCAGTTCTTC

D gene: TRBD1
clone size: few
J gene: TRBJ2-1
V gene: TRBV7-9
CDR3 protein: CASSRRDSGNEQFF
CDR3 DNA: TGTGCCAGCAGCCGCCGGGACAGCGGCAATGAGCAGTTCTTC

D gene: -
clone size: few
J gene: TRBJ2-1
V gene: TRBV5-4
CDR3 protein: CASRTGGKQFF
CDR3 DNA: TGTGCCAGCAGAACGGGTGGGAAGCAGTTCTTC

D gene: TRBD1
clone size: few
J gene: TRBJ1-5
V gene: TRBV6-6
CDR3 protein: CASSYSIQGSQPQHF
CDR3 DNA: TGTGCCAGCAGTTACTCGATACAGGGGAGTCAGCCCCAGCATTTT

D gene: TRBD2
clone size: -
J gene: TRBJ2-1
V gene: TRBV4-1
CDR3 protein: CASSQGTSGGDEQFF
CDR3 DNA: TGCGCCAGCAGCCAGGGGACTAGCGGGGGTGATGAGCAGTTCTTC

D gene: -
clone size: few
J gene: TRBJ1-6
V gene: TRBV7-9
CDR3 protein: CASSQDLLLHF
CDR3 DNA: TGTGCCAGCAGCCAGGACCTACTCCTCCACTTT

D gene: -
clone size: -
J gene: TRBJ2-1
V gene: TRBV4-2
CDR3 protein: CASSPDGKNYNEQFF
CDR3 DNA: TGTGCCAGCAGCCCGGACGGGAAAAACTACAATGAGCAGTTCTTC

D gene: -
clone size: few
J gene: TRBJ2-7
V gene: TRBV7-9
CDR3 protein: CASSSAYEQYF
CDR3 DNA: TGTGCCAGCAGCTCCGCCTACGAGCAGTACTTC

D gene: -
clone size: few
J gene: TRBJ2-1
V gene: TRBV27
CDR3 protein: CASSLRFLLVGEQFF
CDR3 DNA: TGTGCCAGCAGTCTGCGGTTCCTACTCGTTGGGGAGCAGTTCTTC

D gene: TRBD2
clone size: once
J gene: TRBJ2-1
V gene: TRBV5-1
CDR3 protein: CASSLGPAGGPYNEQFF
CDR3 DNA: TGCGCCAGCAGCTTGGGACCTGCGGGGGGGCCATACAATGAGCAGTTCTTC

D gene: -
clone size: -
J gene: TRBJ2-7
V gene: TRBV27
CDR3 protein: CASSLDGWAYEQYF
CDR3 DNA: TGTGCCAGCAGTCTCGACGGATGGGCCTACGAGCAGTACTTC

D gene: -
clone size: -
J gene: TRBJ2-7
V gene: TRBV27
CDR3 protein: CASSWTVAYEQYF
CDR3 DNA: TGTGCCAGCAGTTGGACAGTAGCCTACGAGCAGTACTTC

D gene: -
clone size: -
J gene: TRBJ1-1
V gene: TRBV19
CDR3 protein: CATEDIDSSSATFF
CDR3 DNA: TGTGCCACCGAAGATATAGACAGTTCCTCGGCAACTTTCTTT

D gene: -
clone size: few
J gene: TRBJ1-2
V gene: TRBV7-9
CDR3 protein: CASSQGAEFYTF
CDR3 DNA: TGTGCCAGCAGCCAAGGGGCGGAGTTTTACACCTTC